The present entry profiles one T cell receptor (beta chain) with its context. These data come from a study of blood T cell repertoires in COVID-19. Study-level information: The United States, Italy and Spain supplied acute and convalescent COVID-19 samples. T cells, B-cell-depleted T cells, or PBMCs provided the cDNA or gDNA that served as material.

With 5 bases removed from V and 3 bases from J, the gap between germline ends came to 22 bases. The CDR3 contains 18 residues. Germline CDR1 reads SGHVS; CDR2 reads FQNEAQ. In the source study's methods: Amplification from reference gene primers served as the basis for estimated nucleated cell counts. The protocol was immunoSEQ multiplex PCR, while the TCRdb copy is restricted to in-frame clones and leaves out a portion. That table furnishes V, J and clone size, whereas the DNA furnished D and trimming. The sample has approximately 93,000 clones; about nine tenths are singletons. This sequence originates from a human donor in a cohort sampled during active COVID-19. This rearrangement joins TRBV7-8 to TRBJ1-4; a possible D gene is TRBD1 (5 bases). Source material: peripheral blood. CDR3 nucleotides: TGTGCCAGCAGCCCGCGGGAGGGGATGGTCGTCGCTAATGAAAAACTGTTTTTT. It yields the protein CASSPREGMVVANEKLFF.